The rows below give T cell receptor beta chains drawn from one sample of a study of PD-1 blockade in classical Hodgkin lymphoma. Sequenced by immunoSEQ multiplex PCR; TCRdb stores in-frame clones only, minus some. Counted here are roughly 70,000 clones, over 70% occurring once; the ten biggest clones make up 7.5% to 10%. The starting material was peripheral blood mononuclear cells (PBMCs), obtained before the second cycle of nivolumab. Receptors were obtained from a human donor with classical Hodgkin lymphoma. CDR3s include the opening cysteine and the closing phenylalanine or tryptophan. D genes are given only for firm matches. The size entry is marked missing in some rows and otherwise reads once, few, many or a size class.

D gene	clone size	V gene	J gene	CDR3 protein	CDR3 DNA
.	.	TRBV9	TRBJ2-3	CASSLTDGFTDTQYF	TGTGCCAGCAGCCTCACGGACGGGTTCACAGATACGCAGTATTTT
TRBD2	.	TRBV7-6	TRBJ2-7	CASSLGGSTSYEQYF	TGTGCCAGCAGCTTGGGGGGGTCGACCTCCTACGAGCAGTACTTC
.	.	TRBV11-2	TRBJ1-1	CASSSILPIGAEAFF	TGTGCCAGCAGCTCAATACTGCCCATTGGGGCTGAAGCTTTCTTT
TRBD2	.	TRBV11-2	TRBJ2-7	CASSSGLAGDEQYF	TGTGCCAGCAGCTCCGGACTAGCGGGAGACGAGCAGTACTTC
.	.	TRBV30	TRBJ1-2	CAWVRGSYGYTF	TGTGCCTGGGTCCGGGGATCCTATGGCTACACCTTC
TRBD1	.	TRBV11-1	TRBJ2-2	CASSLPRGHTTGELFF	TGTGCCAGCAGCCTCCCCAGGGGGCACACCACCGGGGAGCTGTTTTTT
.	once	TRBV15	TRBJ2-1	CATSDRGNEQFF	TGTGCCACCAGCGACCGGGGGAATGAGCAGTTCTTC
TRBD1	.	TRBV28	TRBJ1-2	CATQGGYGYTF	TGTGCCACCCAGGGGGGATATGGCTACACCTTC
.	.	TRBV4-1	TRBJ1-5	CASSQDRRQPQHF	TGCGCCAGCAGCCAAGACCGACGCCAGCCCCAGCATTTT
.	.	TRBV5-1	TRBJ1-5	CASSLQAQYPNQPQHF	TGCGCCAGCAGCTTGCAGGCCCAGTACCCCAATCAGCCCCAGCATTTT
.	.	TRBV7-3	TRBJ1-1	CASRDSWNTEAFF	TGTGCCAGCAGGGACTCATGGAACACTGAAGCTTTCTTT
TRBD2	.	TRBV7-9	TRBJ2-3	CASTWRGGSGTDTQYF	TGTGCCAGCACCTGGAGGGGCGGGAGCGGAACAGATACGCAGTATTTT
.	.	TRBV5-1	TRBJ1-1	CASSLAASRYTEAFF	TGCGCCAGCAGCTTGGCTGCCTCGAGGTACACTGAAGCTTTCTTT
TRBD2	.	TRBV11-2	TRBJ2-2	CASSEGGTSGRDTGELFF	TGTGCCAGCAGCGAAGGAGGGACTAGCGGGAGAGACACCGGGGAGCTGTTTTTT
TRBD2	many	TRBV5-1	TRBJ2-7	CASSLAGTSSEQYF	TGCGCCAGCAGCTTGGCCGGGACTAGTTCCGAGCAGTACTTC
TRBD1	.	TRBV27	TRBJ1-2	CASSSTGGTYGYTF	TGTGCCAGCAGTTCGACAGGGGGCACCTATGGCTACACCTTC
.	few	TRBV18	TRBJ1-1	CASSPPGQGGTEAFF	TGTGCCAGCTCACCACCGGGGCAGGGAGGCACTGAAGCTTTCTTT
.	.	TRBV27	TRBJ1-2	CASSQLGQNYGYTF	TGTGCCAGCAGCCAACTCGGACAGAACTATGGCTACACCTTC
.	few	TRBV19	TRBJ1-4	CASSIPGFNEKLFF	TGTGCCAGTAGTATACCAGGCTTTAATGAAAAACTGTTTTTT
.	.	TRBV28	TRBJ1-2	CASSLWGDYGYTF	TGTGCCAGCAGTTTATGGGGGGACTATGGCTACACCTTC
.	many	TRBV6-5	TRBJ2-7	CASSYSGSYEQYF	TGTGCCAGCAGTTACTCAGGGTCCTACGAGCAGTACTTC
TRBD1	few	TRBV9	TRBJ2-1	CASSVDRGYHNEQFF	TGTGCCAGCAGCGTAGACAGGGGCTACCACAATGAGCAGTTCTTC
.	.	TRBV6-6	TRBJ1-1	CASSPPQGPEAFF	TGTGCCAGCAGCCCCCCCCAGGGGCCAGAAGCTTTCTTT
.	.	TRBV4-2	TRBJ2-1	CASSLHRESSYNEQFF	TGTGCCAGCAGCCTTCACAGGGAAAGCTCCTACAATGAGCAGTTCTTC
.	.	TRBV9	TRBJ1-1	CASSLGENTEAFF	TGTGCCAGCAGCCTGGGGGAGAACACTGAAGCTTTCTTT
.	.	TRBV2	TRBJ1-2	CASSDSDFRGSNYGYTF	TGTGCCAGCAGTGATTCCGACTTCCGCGGATCTAACTATGGCTACACCTTC
.	.	TRBV27	TRBJ2-5	CASSLWGPKETQYF	TGTGCCAGCAGTTTATGGGGACCTAAAGAGACCCAGTACTTC
TRBD1	.	TRBV11-2	TRBJ1-5	CASSRGTGYQPQHF	TGTGCCAGCAGCCGAGGGACAGGGTATCAGCCCCAGCATTTT
.	.	TRBV28	TRBJ1-2	CASSWRYGYTF	TGTGCCAGCTCGTGGCGCTATGGCTACACCTTC
.	.	TRBV2	TRBJ1-1	CASSGGRTNTEAFF	TGTGCCAGCAGTGGTGGACGGACGAACACTGAAGCTTTCTTT